A selection of T cell receptor beta chains follows, all from one sample in a study of blood T cell repertoires in COVID-19. Clones were read by immunoSEQ multiplex PCR, and TCRdb kept only the in-frame ones, dropping some. The table has around 360,000 clones, about 87% seen once; the top ten hold about 1.9%. Sample: PBMCs or T cells enriched from blood (not recorded which). Receptors were obtained from a middle-aged man in a cohort exposed to, infected with or recovered from COVID-19 (not recorded which). Both conserved end residues are part of each CDR3. A D gene is named only where the DNA matches it firmly. Part of the rows lack a size; the others show once, few, many or a class for expanded clones.

cdr3_aa cdr3_nt cdr3_length v_call clone_size j_call d_call
CASSSAGGAGNTIYF TGTGCCAGCAGTTCAGCAGGGGGCGCGGGGAACACCATATATTTT 15 TRBV28 - TRBJ1-3 TRBD1
CSARRSGEQYF TGCAGTGCTAGACGCAGTGGCGAGCAGTACTTC 11 TRBV20-1 - TRBJ2-7 -
CASSILSGQGGQPQHF TGTGCCAGTAGTATACTGTCGGGACAGGGAGGACAGCCCCAGCATTTT 16 TRBV19 - TRBJ1-5 TRBD1
CASSEQGVGNTEAFF TGTGCCAGCAGTGAACAGGGTGTGGGGAACACTGAAGCTTTCTTT 15 TRBV2 - TRBJ1-1 -
CAWSVSGTTDTQYF TGTGCCTGGAGTGTCAGCGGAACAACAGATACGCAGTATTTT 14 TRBV30 - TRBJ2-3 -
CASSQATILTEAFF TGTGCCAGCAGCCAAGCTACTATTTTGACTGAAGCTTTCTTT 14 TRBV3-1/TRBV3-2 - TRBJ1-1 -
CASGSGRDTQYF TGTGCCAGCGGTTCAGGGCGAGATACGCAGTATTTT 12 TRBV2 - TRBJ2-3 -
CASSMSGGRGSETQYF TGTGCCAGTAGTATGTCCGGTGGCAGGGGGTCGGAGACCCAGTACTTC 16 TRBV19 - TRBJ2-5 TRBD1
CASRPTGGLNQPQHF TGTGCCAGCAGACCAACAGGGGGACTTAATCAGCCCCAGCATTTT 15 TRBV6-6 - TRBJ1-5 TRBD1
CASSLGRGQGAGNEKLFF TGTGCCAGCAGCTTAGGCCGAGGACAGGGGGCGGGTAATGAAAAACTGTTTTTT 18 TRBV13 - TRBJ1-4 TRBD1
CATRDTSGINEQYF TGTGCCACCAGGGACACTAGCGGGATTAACGAGCAGTACTTC 14 TRBV15 - TRBJ2-7 TRBD2
CASSAGGGQGYEQYF TGTGCCAGCAGTGCCGGGGGGGGACAGGGCTACGAGCAGTACTTC 15 TRBV6-4 - TRBJ2-7 -
CASSAPGQGKDSPLHF TGTGCCAGTAGTGCTCCGGGACAGGGCAAGGATTCACCCCTCCACTTT 16 TRBV19 once TRBJ1-6 TRBD1
CASSEWGQARETQYF TGTGCCAGCAGTGAATGGGGACAGGCCAGGGAGACCCAGTACTTC 15 TRBV25-1 once TRBJ2-5 TRBD1
CASSPGQGASYGYTF TGTGCCAGCAGCCCGGGACAGGGGGCGAGCTATGGCTACACCTTC 15 TRBV9 - TRBJ1-2 TRBD1
CASSYFRRTDTQYF TGTGCCAGCAGTTACTTCCGTCGCACAGATACGCAGTATTTT 14 TRBV6-5 - TRBJ2-3 -